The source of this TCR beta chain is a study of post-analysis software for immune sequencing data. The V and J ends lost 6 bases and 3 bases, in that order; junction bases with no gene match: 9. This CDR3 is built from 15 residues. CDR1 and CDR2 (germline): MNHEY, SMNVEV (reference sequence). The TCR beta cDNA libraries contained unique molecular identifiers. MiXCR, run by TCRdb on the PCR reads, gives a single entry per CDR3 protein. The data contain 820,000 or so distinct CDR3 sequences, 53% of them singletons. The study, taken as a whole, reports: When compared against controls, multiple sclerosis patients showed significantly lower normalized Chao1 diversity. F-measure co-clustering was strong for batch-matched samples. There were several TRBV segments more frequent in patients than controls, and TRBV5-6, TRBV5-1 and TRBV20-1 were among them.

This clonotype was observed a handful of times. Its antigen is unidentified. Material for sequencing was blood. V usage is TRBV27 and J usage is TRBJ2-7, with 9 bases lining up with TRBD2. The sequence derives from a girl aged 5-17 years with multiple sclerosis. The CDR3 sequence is CASRTSGLRFYEQYF. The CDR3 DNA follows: TGTGCCAGCAGGACTAGCGGCCTTAGATTCTACGAGCAGTACTTC.